Below, 25 T cell receptor beta chains from the same sample are listed, as sequenced in a study of OX40 agonist ivuxolimab in advanced cancers. To prepare the library, the immunoSEQ multiplex PCR assay was applied. TCRdb took this table from immuneACCESS and kept in-frame rearrangements with V and J called. Such tables lack part of the clones; where checked against another copy, unresolved V genes explain under half of the gap, and the rest is unexplained. The sample table lists tens of thousands of clones, about 90% of them with a count of one. 2.5% to 3.5% of the sample goes to the ten largest clones. Sequencing was performed on CD4+ or CD8+ T cells sorted from blood, taken in a trial of the OX40 agonist ivuxolimab. The receptor set was obtained from an adult with an advanced solid tumor such as melanoma, head and neck, liver or kidney cancer.

The chain uses TRBV5-1 and TRBJ2-5; the D is unclear. Between the trimmed V and J ends, which lost 0 bases and 7 bases, there was a span of 7 bases. Germline CDR1 SGHRS, CDR2 YFSETQ. The CDR3 runs to 12 residues. The CDR3 coding sequence is TGCGCCAGCAGCTTGGACTCGGTGACCCAGTACTTC. It encodes CASSLDSVTQYF.

V is TRBV7-2 and J is TRBJ2-2; 8 bases align to TRBD2. The germline gives CDR1 SGHTA, CDR2 FQGNSA. V gave up 6 bases and J gave up 0 bases; unmatched junction bases: 12. There are 18 residues in the CDR3. In DNA form, the CDR3 reads TGTGCCAGCAGAATACTAGGCCCAGCGGGGGCGAACACCGGGGAGCTGTTTTTT. Its translation: CASRILGPAGANTGELFF.

The CDR3 bases are TGCGCCAGCAGCCATGAAGACAGGGGGCTTACTGGCTACACCTTC. It encodes CASSHEDRGLTGYTF. V usage is TRBV4-1 and J usage is TRBJ1-2; 10 bases match TRBD1. CDR3 length: 15 residues. The V and J ends lost 3 bases and 7 bases, in that order; junction bases with no gene match: 8. Germline V lookup: CDR1 MGHRA, CDR2 YSYEKL.

The rearrangement joins TRBV6-5 to TRBJ2-5, with 7 bases lining up with TRBD1. From germline, CDR1 is MNHEY and CDR2 SVGAGI. This CDR3 spans 13 amino acids. J gave up 5 bases and V 7 bases, and 7 bases lay outside the gene matches. This CDR3 reads CASTPTGMETQYF. In DNA, the CDR3 is TGTGCCAGCACCCCGACAGGGATGGAGACCCAGTACTTC.

V and J are TRBV18 and TRBJ2-1, with 7 bases lining up with TRBD1. CDR3 size: 17 residues. Trimming cost V 5 bases and J 0 bases; bases outside gene matches: 10. Germline V gives CDR1 KGHSH, CDR2 LQKENI. The CDR3 sequence is CASSEGQPDHSYNEQFF. CDR3 DNA sequence: TGTGCCAGCTCAGAGGGACAGCCTGACCACTCCTACAATGAGCAGTTCTTC. The full variable domain, completed using reference TRBV18 and TRBJ2-1, is NAGVMQNPRHLVRRRGQEARLRCSPMKGHSHVYWYRQLPEEGLKFMVYLQKENIIDESGMPKERFSAEFPKEGPSILRIQQVVRGDSAAYFCASSEGQPDHSYNEQFFGPGTRLTVL.

V and J are TRBV12-5 and TRBJ2-1; D not certain. The CDR3 consists of 14 residues. Trimming removed 4 bases at V and 7 bases at J, with 14 bases between. CDR1 is LGHNT, CDR2 FRNRAP, per germline. This chain's CDR3 is CASGSRTHLNEQFF. CDR3 in DNA: TGTGCTAGTGGTTCCCGGACCCACCTGAATGAGCAGTTCTTC.

This sequence joins TRBV29-1 and TRBJ2-3, with D unclear. V was cut by 3 bases and J by 0 bases, with 16 bases left in between. Germline V gene sequence: CDR1 SQVTM, CDR2 ANQGSEA. The CDR3 is 16 amino acids. The CDR3 sequence: CSVDRPQLGSTDTQYF. CDR3 bases: TGCAGCGTTGATCGCCCCCAGCTGGGTAGCACAGATACGCAGTATTTT.

The V gene is TRBV6-1, the J gene TRBJ1-6, with no clear D. Per the germline V gene, CDR1 is MNHNS and CDR2 is SASEGT. The length of the CDR3 is 12 residues. The ends were cut back, 5 bases at V and 10 bases at J, with 9 bases in the middle. The CDR3 coding sequence is TGTGCCAGCAGTCGGACCCGATCACCCCTCCACTTT. Protein product: CASSRTRSPLHF.

The V gene is TRBV6-1, the J gene TRBJ1-1; perhaps TRBD1 as D (5 bases). Trimming stripped 0 bases from V and 4 bases from J, with 12 bases between. This CDR3 has 15 residues. Per germline, CDR1 MNHNS and CDR2 SASEGT. CDR3 amino acids: CASSEARGVGTEAFF. CDR3 coding DNA: TGTGCCAGCAGTGAAGCGAGGGGCGTGGGCACTGAAGCTTTCTTT.

J is TRBJ1-1 and V is TRBV12-5, with D possibly being TRBD1 (5 bases). Germline V gene data show CDR1 as LGHNT and CDR2 as FRNRAP. V shed 8 bases and J shed 0 bases, with 13 bases lying between them. The CDR3 has 14 amino acids. The CDR3 is CASFPGGMNTEAFF. CDR3 DNA sequence: TGTGCTAGTTTCCCGGGGGGGATGAACACTGAAGCTTTCTTT.

The chain combines TRBV6-5 with TRBJ2-2, with 8 bases fitting TRBD1. V lost 0 bases and J lost 7; bases outside the gene matches: 4. CDR1 is MNHEY and CDR2 is SVGAGI in the germline V gene. The CDR3 is 15 residues long. The chain's CDR3 is CASSYSRQGIGELFF. The CDR3 DNA follows: TGTGCCAGCAGTTACTCGAGACAGGGGATCGGGGAGCTGTTTTTT.

This clone was detected once. This CDR3 reads CASSKVDRGQKETQYF. The DNA of the CDR3 is TGTGCCAGCAGCAAAGTAGACAGGGGGCAGAAAGAGACCCAGTACTTC. The chain recombines TRBV21-1 with TRBJ2-5; the tabulated D call, TRBD1, remains unverified against the DNA. TRBV21-1 counts as a pseudogene. This CDR3 is 16 amino acids long.

As for this clone: Other DNA sequences in this specimen translate into the identical CDR3. The V and J genes are TRBV7-2 and TRBJ2-7, with D unresolved. The germline V gene encodes CDR1 SGHTA and CDR2 FQGNSA. CDR3 length equals 14 residues. V was pared by 1 base and J by 2 bases, with 9 bases between. The CDR3 reads CASSLVGRTYEQYF. CDR3 DNA sequence: TGTGCCAGCAGCTTAGTAGGACGGACCTACGAGCAGTACTTC.

The genes are TRBV5-4 and TRBJ1-3, with TRBD1 as a possible D gene (5 bases). The CDR3 loop spans 15 amino acids. CDR1 SGHNT and CDR2 YYREEE come from the germline V gene (reference sequence). V lost 4 bases, J lost 11 bases, and 22 bases lay in between. The CDR3 here is CASSPDIGQGLPIYF. The CDR3 DNA follows: TGTGCCAGCAGCCCGGATATAGGGCAGGGCTTACCCATATATTTT.

This clone was picked up one time. The chain is built from TRBV19 and TRBJ1-2; weak D call: TRBD1 (5 bases). Germline lookup yields CDR1 LNHDA and CDR2 SQIVND (reference sequence). The CDR3 spans 14 residues. The V and J ends lost 6 bases and 0 bases respectively, with 11 bases between them. The CDR3 spells CASRRGGANYGYTF. The CDR3 region has the DNA TGTGCCAGTAGGCGGGGGGGAGCTAACTATGGCTACACCTTC.

The chain couples TRBV29-1 to TRBJ1-1, with D perhaps matching TRBD1 (5 bases). The V end lost 3 bases, the J end lost 5 bases, and 19 bases lay between the germline ends. Germline V lookup: CDR1 SQVTM, CDR2 ANQGSEA. CDR3 length: 15 residues. The DNA for the CDR3 is TGCAGCGTTGAGTCGCAGGGACTCCGTGGGACTGAAGCTTTCTTT. Residues: CSVESQGLRGTEAFF.

The genes are TRBV18 and TRBJ2-2; a weak D match, TRBD2 (5 bases). Trimming shortened V by 0 bases and J by 7 bases, and 12 bases separated the two germline ends. The CDR3 covers 15 residues. In germline, CDR1 is KGHSH, CDR2 LQKENI. The DNA for the CDR3 is TGTGCCAGCTCACCACCCAGCGTGAGGGACGGGGAGCTGTTTTTT. This encodes CASSPPSVRDGELFF.

The chain carries TRBV27 and TRBJ1-1, with unresolved D. Trimming took off 6 bases at V and 1 base at J, with 12 bases between the two ends. CDR1 and CDR2 from the germline V gene are MNHEY and SMNVEV (reference sequence). The CDR3 consists of 14 residues. The CDR3 sequence: CASSPWAANTEAFF. For the CDR3, the DNA is TGTGCCAGCAGCCCTTGGGCAGCGAACACTGAAGCTTTCTTT.

Only one count was recorded for this clone. The CDR3 nucleotides are TGTGCCAGCAGTGCAGGGGGGCTTTACGAAGCTTTCTTT. Translation gives CASSAGGLYEAFF. This chain uses TRBV28 with TRBJ1-1; TRBD1 matches 7 bases. V gave up 5 bases and J gave up 8 bases; unmatched junction bases: 8. The CDR3 runs to 13 residues. CDR1 and CDR2 (germline): MDHEN, SYDVKM.

V and J are TRBV4-1 and TRBJ2-5; D is perhaps TRBD1 or TRBD2 (5 bases each). The CDR3 spans 15 residues. Germline assignment: CDR1 MGHRA and CDR2 YSYEKL. The V and J ends lost 0 bases and 2 bases respectively, with 10 bases between them. The CDR3 DNA reads TGCGCCAGCAGCCAAGATGGGACCAAACAAGAGACCCAGTACTTC. Its translation is CASSQDGTKQETQYF.

The chain links TRBV7-2 to TRBJ2-1; no firm D call. This CDR3 contains 11 residues. Germline V gene data show CDR1 as SGHTA and CDR2 as FQGNSA. Trimming shortened V by 7 bases and J by 0 bases, and 1 base separated the two germline ends. The CDR3 loop is CASTSYNEQFF. CDR3 bases: TGTGCCAGCACCTCCTACAATGAGCAGTTCTTC.

The chain employs TRBV28 and TRBJ1-1; TRBD1 agrees at 7 bases. The CDR3 is 18 residues long. The V and J ends lost 6 bases and 1 base, in that order; junction bases with no gene match: 17. Germline lookup yields CDR1 MDHEN and CDR2 SYDVKM. In nucleotides, the CDR3 is TGTGCCAGCAGCCTTGTGGGGGGACAGCGATCCCGGAACACTGAAGCTTTCTTT. Protein sequence: CASSLVGGQRSRNTEAFF.

The count of this clone is one. The chain joins TRBV7-9 to TRBJ1-2; D uncertain. This CDR3 comprises 13 residues. Germline V lookup: CDR1 SEHNR, CDR2 FQNEAQ (reference sequence). V was shortened by 5 bases and J by 4 bases, with 11 bases between the two germline ends. In DNA, the CDR3 is TGTGCCAGCAGCGACCGGGCCCGCTATGGCTACACCTTC. This encodes CASSDRARYGYTF.

The chain carries TRBV25-1 and TRBJ1-2, with TRBD1 as a possible D gene (5 bases). With 2 bases removed from V and 1 base from J, the gap between germline ends came to 11 bases. The CDR3 covers 15 residues. Per germline, CDR1 MGHDK and CDR2 SYGVNS. This chain's CDR3 is CASSEGGEGNYGYTF. DNA of the CDR3: TGTGCCAGCAGTGAAGGGGGGGAGGGTAACTATGGCTACACCTTC.

This chain uses TRBV4-1 with TRBJ1-4; D is perhaps TRBD1 (5 bases). Trimming shortened V by 1 base and J by 3 bases, and 12 bases separated the two germline ends. This CDR3 is built from 16 residues. Germline V gene lookup returns CDR1 MGHRA and CDR2 YSYEKL. The CDR3 loop reads CASSQGPGVSNEKLFF. CDR3 coding DNA: TGCGCCAGCAGCCAAGGTCCGGGGGTCTCTAATGAAAAACTGTTTTTT.